This T cell receptor beta chain was identified in a study of vaccination and CD4 T cells after COVID-19. Study background: Convalescent participants consisted of six males and four females, two being Hispanic. Points from the study as a whole: SARS-CoV-2-reactive clonotypes showed a nonsignificant median rise from approximately 21 to 40. The researchers studied relatively few convalescent patients and omitted early post-infection timepoints.

J was trimmed by 2 bases and V by 1 base; bases with no gene match: 4. The CDR3 contains 16 residues. The germline V gene has CDR1 SGHTA and CDR2 FQGNSA. Noted treatment: approximately nine-day PBMC culture with coronavirus spike peptide pools or control peptides (ViraFEST assay). With peptide pools, ViraFEST first expanded antigen-specific T cells and afterwards sequenced their TCRs. The table lists this clonotype with a few counts. Its antigen is as yet unknown. The Oncomine TCR Beta short-read assay sequenced DNA from cultured CD4+ T cells. MiXCR, applied by TCRdb to the PCR reads, yields one record per CDR3 protein. Counted here are some 20,000 distinct CDR3 sequences, 43% occurring once; the ten biggest clones make up around 2.9%.

This TCR came from a human donor who had recovered from COVID-19. This chain uses TRBV7-2 with TRBJ2-1, with 8 nucleotides matching TRBD1. The sample consisted of CD4+ T cells from blood, cultured in vitro, taken after SARS-CoV-2 vaccination. The DNA for the CDR3 is TGTGCCAGCAGCTTAGGGACAGGGAACACCTACAATGAGCAGTTCTTC. It yields the protein CASSLGTGNTYNEQFF.